The sequence of this T cell receptor (beta chain) was determined in a study of T cells after posttransplantation cyclophosphamide. Study-wide points: Recipient CMV seropositivity and CMV reactivation strongly tracked TRB clonality. TRB overlap between skin or GI tissue T cells and blood was limited. Donor CD8+ memory clones often dominated recipient blood repertoires at later times.

This CDR3 has 15 residues. Germline CDR1 SEHNR, CDR2 FQNEAQ (reference sequence). After removal of 8 bases from V and 1 base from J, the junction contained 6 bases not matched to a gene. Sequenced by immunoSEQ multiplex PCR; TCRdb stores in-frame clones only, minus some. The sample shows roughly 18,000 clones, over 80% of them seen only once. Peripheral blood was collected from the related graft donor on the marrow donation day. About this clone itself: Its target is not known.

This rearrangement joins TRBV7-9 to TRBJ2-1; TRBD1 aligns across 9 bases. Sequencing was done on a sample of memory CD4+ T cells sorted from blood. The clonotype originates from a man aged 25 to 45 in good health and a related stem cell transplant donor. The chain's CDR3 is CASASGQGSYNEQFF. CDR3 DNA: TGTGCCAGCGCCTCGGGACAGGGTTCCTACAATGAGCAGTTCTTC. Full variable domain (remainder filled in from reference TRBV7-9 and TRBJ2-1): DTGVSQNPRHKITKRGQNVTFRCDPISEHNRLYWYRQTLGQGPEFLTYFQNEAQLEKSRLLSDRFSAERPKGSFSTLEIQRTEQGDSAMYLCASASGQGSYNEQFFGPGTRLTVL.